This T cell receptor (beta chain) is drawn from a study of cytotoxic CD8 clonotypes in ibrutinib-treated CLL. Study as a whole: Specimens for response were gathered following a median around a year of therapy, spanning 6 to 36. Study outcomes and limitations: Patients with sustained remission and those progressing were sampled at differing times. Public clonotypes occurred uncommonly; on treatment, they contracted or remained stable.

With respect to this clone: Its target is not known.

CDR3 length: 14 residues. CDR1 and CDR2 (germline): LNHDA, SQIVND (reference sequence). V lost 3 bases and J 1 base, leaving 9 bases between the germline ends. TCRdb's table, derived via immunoSEQ multiplex PCR, lists solely in-frame clones and lacks some. The data show tens of thousands of clones, 60% to 75% seen once. The sequence was obtained from a human donor with chronic lymphocytic leukemia. The sequenced sample was PBMCs, obtained after 12 months of ibrutinib treatment. The chain recombines TRBV19 with TRBJ1-1; D remains ambiguous. CDR3 bases: TGTGCCAGTAGTATGCACCGGGAGAACACTGAAGCTTTCTTT. Translation: CASSMHRENTEAFF.